Following are 22 T cell receptor beta chains from one sample sequenced in a study of CD8 T cells in ankylosing spondylitis. Findings and limits, study-wide: One TCR beta motif, made up of under ten highly homologous variants, appeared characteristic of ankylosing spondylitis blood.

Their antigens are not known. Each CDR3 protein is one row after TCRdb ran MiXCR on the 5' RACE reads. The table includes under 950,000 distinct CDR3 sequences, 15% to 20% detected once. The sample was blood, either unsorted or a sorted T cell fraction (not recorded which). These receptors originate from a male donor with ankylosing spondylitis.

The rearrangement links TRBV7-3 to TRBJ2-3, with D unresolved. Germline loops: CDR1 SGHTA, CDR2 FQGTGA. The V and J ends lost 5 bases and 6 bases respectively, with 18 bases between them. The CDR3 is 15 residues long. Here the CDR3 DNA reads TGTGCCAGCAGCCTCCGACCAGGCCCGTCGGATACGCAGTATTTT. Amino acids: CASSLRPGPSDTQYF.

This chain links TRBV12-3 or TRBV12-4 with TRBJ1-1, with no clear D. Between the trimmed V and J ends, which lost 9 bases and 1 base, there was a span of 18 bases. This CDR3 spans 15 amino acids. The CDR3 is CASSRGFLSNTEAFF. In DNA form, the CDR3 reads TGTGCCAGTTCCCGAGGATTTTTGTCGAACACTGAAGCTTTCTTT.

There are a few counts of this clonotype. The J gene is TRBJ2-2, the V gene TRBV4-1, with a tentative D call TRBD1 (5 bases). The CDR3 totals 15 residues. The ends were cut back, 0 bases at V and 7 bases at J, with 12 bases in the middle. CDR1 is MGHRA, CDR2 YSYEKL, per germline. The CDR3 sequence: CASSQELRQGGELFF. The CDR3 DNA reads as TGCGCCAGCAGCCAAGAGTTGCGGCAGGGCGGGGAGCTGTTTTTT.

Written as DNA, the CDR3 is TGTGCCAGCAGCTTAGGGGACAGAGTTAACTATGGCTACACCTTC. Its translation is CASSLGDRVNYGYTF. The chain employs TRBV7-9 and TRBJ1-2; 7 bases fit TRBD1. The CDR3 extends over 15 amino acids. Trimming took 1 base from V and 1 from J; bases not matched to a gene: 3. CDR1 is SEHNR, CDR2 FQNEAQ, per germline (reference sequence).

The chain carries TRBV4-1 and TRBJ2-7; 8 bases align to TRBD1. Germline V lookup: CDR1 MGHRA, CDR2 YSYEKL. The CDR3 totals 15 residues. V lost 4 bases to trimming and J lost 3 bases; unmatched junction nucleotides: 8. The CDR3 DNA reads as TGCGCCAGCAGCCCAGAGCGGACAGGGAACTACGAGCAGTACTTC. Amino acid sequence: CASSPERTGNYEQYF.

This chain joins TRBV6-5 and TRBJ2-3, with TRBD2 matching over 9 bases. Germline assignment: CDR1 MNHEY and CDR2 SVGAGI. J was trimmed by 6 bases and V by 4 bases; bases with no gene match: 5. The CDR3 contains 14 residues. In DNA form, the CDR3 reads TGTGCCAGCAGTTGGGGACTAGCAGGGGATACGCAGTATTTT. Translated, it gives CASSWGLAGDTQYF.

This clonotype occurred many times. The chain carries TRBV29-1 and TRBJ2-7; D not certain. The germline gives CDR1 SQVTM, CDR2 ANQGSEA. Trimming cost V 5 bases and J 2 bases, with 7 bases left between them. The CDR3 consists of 11 residues. The CDR3 loop reads CSVRATYEQYF. In nucleotides, the CDR3 is TGCAGCGTTCGGGCCACCTACGAGCAGTACTTC.

J is TRBJ2-7 and V is TRBV15; D unclear. The CDR3 has 13 residues. Germline V CDR1 and CDR2: LNHNV, YYDKDF (reference sequence). V was shortened by 0 bases and J by 4 bases, with 7 bases between the two germline ends. The CDR3 DNA is TGTGCCACCAGCAGAGAAGTGTTGTACGAGCAGTACTTC. As protein: CATSREVLYEQYF. Full variable domain (outside the CDR3, taken from reference TRBV15 and TRBJ2-7): DAMVIQNPRYQVTQFGKPVTLSCSQTLNHNVMYWYQQKSSQAPKLLFHYYDKDFNNEADTPDNFQSRRPNTSFCFLDIRSPGLGDTAMYLCATSREVLYEQYFGPGTRLTVT.

This clonotype was seen a few times. The germline gene is not matched at one end of the junction; a read error may be the cause. The V and J genes are TRBV5-1 and TRBJ1-5; 7 bases match TRBD1. Germline lookup yields CDR1 SGHRS and CDR2 YFSETQ. This CDR3 has 14 residues. CDR3: CASSRGTDNQPQHF. CDR3 nucleotides: TGTGCCAGCAGCCGAGGGACAGACAATCAGCCCCAGCATTTT.

The chain joins TRBV7-6 to TRBJ2-1, with D unclear. Germline V gives CDR1 SGHVS, CDR2 FNYEAQ. The CDR3 is 16 residues long. The germline V and J ends were trimmed by 6 bases and 5 bases, with 20 bases remaining between them. CDR3 coding DNA: TGTGCCAGCAGTTCGAACCCGGCTCCTAGGGACAATGAGCAGTTCTTC. It encodes CASSSNPAPRDNEQFF.

The chain combines TRBV24-1 with TRBJ2-1, with TRBD2 identical over 10 bases. V trimming: 3 bases; J trimming: 10 bases; junction bases outside the gene matches: 8. From germline, CDR1 is KGHDR and CDR2 SFDVKD. The CDR3 is made up of 15 amino acids. CDR3 sequence reads: CATSDTGAGGREQFF. Here the CDR3 DNA reads TGTGCCACCAGTGATACCGGAGCGGGGGGGCGGGAGCAGTTCTTC.

In DNA, the CDR3 is TGTGCCAGTAGTATTACAGGAGCTGCCAGTGAAGCTTTCTTT. As protein: CASSITGAASEAFF. This sequence joins TRBV19 and TRBJ1-1; TRBD1 is a possible D gene (5 bases). V shed 3 bases and J shed 7 bases, with 15 bases lying between them. This CDR3 contains 14 residues. CDR1 is LNHDA and CDR2 is SQIVND in the germline V gene (reference sequence).

This clonotype has only a few counts. V usage is TRBV12-3 or TRBV12-4 and J usage is TRBJ2-5; 15 bases are shared with TRBD2. This CDR3 has 18 residues. Unmatched junction bases numbered 6, after V lost 3 bases and J lost 1 base. The CDR3 DNA is TGTGCCAGCAGTTTCGGGGGACTAGCGGGGGGACTCCAAGAGACCCAGTACTTC. The encoded protein is CASSFGGLAGGLQETQYF.

The chain joins TRBV7-9 to TRBJ2-4; D might be TRBD2 (6 bases). Trimming removed 5 bases at V and 1 base at J, with 15 bases between. The germline gives CDR1 SEHNR, CDR2 FQNEAQ (reference sequence). The CDR3 consists of 16 residues. The CDR3 DNA follows: TGTGCCAGCAGCCCGGGAAAAGGAGGGGCCAAAAACATTCAGTACTTC. Its translation is CASSPGKGGAKNIQYF.

This chain uses TRBV6-5 with TRBJ1-2; no clear D gene. The germline V and J ends were trimmed by 4 bases and 8 bases, with 17 bases remaining between them. Germline V gene data show CDR1 as MNHEY and CDR2 as SVGAGI. The CDR3 extends over 14 amino acids. This chain's CDR3 is CASSSWTVKGGYTF. CDR3 sequence (DNA): TGTGCCAGCAGTTCCTGGACCGTAAAAGGAGGCTACACCTTC.

This clonotype was counted only a few times. The chain employs TRBV7-3 and TRBJ1-1, with 12 bases fitting TRBD1. The ends lost 1 base at V and 6 bases at J; junction bases unmatched: 3. The CDR3 has 15 amino acids. Germline lookup yields CDR1 SGHTA and CDR2 FQGTGA. The CDR3 nucleotides read TGTGCCAGCAGCTTAAGGGGACAGGGGGCCTCTGAAGCTTTCTTT. Protein: CASSLRGQGASEAFF. Full variable domain (rest looked up from reference TRBV7-3 and TRBJ1-1): GAGVSQTPSNKVTEKGKYVELRCDPISGHTALYWYRQSLGQGPEFLIYFQGTGAADDSGLPNDRFFAVRPEGSVSTLKIQRTERGDSAVYLCASSLRGQGASEAFFGQGTRLTVV.

In its sample, this clonotype was seen a few times. This chain uses TRBV7-9 with TRBJ2-4, with D possibly being TRBD1 (5 bases). Germline CDR1 and CDR2: SEHNR and FQNEAQ (reference sequence). This CDR3 has 13 amino acids. V shed 3 bases and J shed 7 bases, with 10 bases lying between them. This CDR3 is CASSFGAGNIQYF. CDR3 in DNA: TGTGCCAGCAGCTTTGGGGCCGGGAACATTCAGTACTTC.

This clonotype showed up just once. CDR3 in DNA: TGTGCCAGCAGGGACAGGCACTACTCTGGAAACACCATATATTTT. It specifies CASRDRHYSGNTIYF. This chain uses TRBV6-1 with TRBJ1-3, with 7 bases lining up with TRBD1. This CDR3 has 15 amino acids. Germline V CDR1 and CDR2: MNHNS, SASEGT. Germline trimming cut 6 bases from V and 0 bases from J; bases unmatched to any gene: 5.

The chain has TRBV5-5 and TRBJ2-5, with TRBD2 matching 10 bases. The CDR3 is made up of 15 amino acids. J was trimmed by 5 bases and V by 0 bases; bases with no gene match: 4. The germline V gene has CDR1 SGHKS and CDR2 YYEKEE (reference sequence). Written as DNA, the CDR3 is TGTGCCAGCAGCTTGGTTCCTAGCGGGGGTGAGACCCAGTACTTC. Translated, it gives CASSLVPSGGETQYF. The whole variable domain, remainder taken from reference TRBV5-5 and TRBJ2-5, is DAGVTQSPTHLIKTRGQQVTLRCSPISGHKSVSWYQQVLGQGPQFIFQYYEKEERGRGNFPDRFSARQFPNYSSELNVNALLLGDSALYLCASSLVPSGGETQYFGPGTRLLVL.

A few counts support this clonotype. V is TRBV27 and J is TRBJ2-1, with D possibly matching TRBD2 (5 bases). The germline CDR1 and CDR2 sequences are MNHEY and SMNVEV (reference sequence). V lost 5 bases, J lost 9 bases, and 11 bases lay in between. The CDR3 runs to 12 residues. CDR3 residues: CASSAQAGEQFF. Written as DNA, the CDR3 is TGTGCCAGCAGTGCCCAGGCGGGTGAGCAGTTCTTC.

The chain is built from TRBV18 and TRBJ1-1; D is possibly TRBD1 (5 bases). Germline V CDR1 and CDR2: KGHSH, LQKENI. CDR3 length: 13 amino acids. V was shortened by 4 bases and J by 0 bases, with 6 bases between the two germline ends. The CDR3 DNA reads TGTGCCAGCTCACAACAGGTGAACACTGAAGCTTTCTTT. It codes for CASSQQVNTEAFF.

The V and J genes are TRBV29-1 and TRBJ1-1; tentatively, D is TRBD1 (5 bases). The CDR3 has 13 residues. The germline V and J ends were trimmed by 2 bases and 4 bases, with 11 bases remaining between them. Germline values: CDR1 SQVTM, CDR2 ANQGSEA. CDR3 residues: CSVEQTAGTEAFF. CDR3 nucleotides: TGCAGCGTTGAACAGACAGCGGGCACTGAAGCTTTCTTT. The variable domain in full, completed from reference TRBV29-1 and TRBJ1-1, reads SAVISQKPSRDICQRGTSLTIQCQVDSQVTMMFWYRQQPGQSLTLIATANQGSEATYESGFVIDKFPISRPNLTFSTLTVSNMSPEDSSIYLCSVEQTAGTEAFFGQGTRLTVV.